A selection of T cell receptor beta chains follows, all from one sample in a study of regulatory T cells in long-lasting Graves disease. TCRdb fed the multiplex PCR reads into MiXCR, producing one record per CDR3 protein. The repertoire holds approximately 390,000 distinct CDR3 sequences, 15% to 20% seen once, with over 20% in the top ten. This sample was shared with a second study, whose subject was T cells in Graves' hyperthyroidism and ophthalmopathy.

The sequencing used peripheral blood mononuclear cells (PBMCs), collected at new diagnosis, from a patient treated with antithyroid drugs. The receptors were sampled from a woman aged 18 to 35 with Graves disease. The CDR3 runs from the conserved cysteine through the conserved F or W. Fields, in order: CDR3 DNA, CDR3 protein, J gene, D gene, clone size, V gene. The D gene is left open where the match is weak. Clone size is given for some rows only: seen once, a few or many times, or a class if the clone is expanded.

TGTGCCAGCAGCGCACGGACAGGGAATGAGCAGTACTTC CASSARTGNEQYF TRBJ2-7 TRBD1 NA TRBV7-2
TGTGCCAGCAGTTTTTGGGAGAGGGGCGCCTACAATGAGCAGTTCTTC CASSFWERGAYNEQFF TRBJ2-1 NA many TRBV12-3/TRBV12-4
TGTGCCAGTAGTATAGCGGGGGGGAACTCCAATGAGCAGTTCTTC CASSIAGGNSNEQFF TRBJ2-1 TRBD2 NA TRBV19
TGTGCCAGCGGAGGGACAGGGGGCACGGCCGGGGAGCTGTTTTTT CASGGTGGTAGELFF TRBJ2-2 TRBD1 few TRBV6-1
TGTGCCTGGAGGGTCCGGGACGTCGACACCGGGGAGCGGTTTTTT CAWRVRDVDTGERFF TRBJ2-2 NA NA TRBV30
TGTGCCAGCAGCGTAGTGGCAGGGGAGGAGCGCAATGAGCAGTTCTTC CASSVVAGEERNEQFF TRBJ2-1 NA NA TRBV9
TGTGCCAGCAGTTTGTCCGGGACACGGTTTGGGTATGGCTACACCTTC CASSLSGTRFGYGYTF TRBJ1-2 NA NA TRBV2
TGTGCCAGCAGCTTAGGGGTCGGGGGCGGCTACAATGAGCAGTTCTTC CASSLGVGGGYNEQFF TRBJ2-1 NA NA TRBV11-2
TGTGCCAGCAGTGAACAAAGCGGCCTAGCCAAAAACATTCAGTACTTC CASSEQSGLAKNIQYF TRBJ2-4 NA many TRBV2
TGTGCCAGCTCACCCGGTCTGGGGAGATACACAGATACGCAGTATTTT CASSPGLGRYTDTQYF TRBJ2-3 NA many TRBV18
TGTGCCAGCAGCTTAACCAGGGCAGATACGCAGTATTTT CASSLTRADTQYF TRBJ2-3 NA many TRBV7-3
TGTGCCATCAGTGAGTCGTGGGGGGGCACCGGGGAGCTGTTTTTT CAISESWGGTGELFF TRBJ2-2 TRBD2 NA TRBV10-3
TGTGCCAGCAGTTTCATAGCGGCGAACACCGGGGAGCTGTTTTTT CASSFIAANTGELFF TRBJ2-2 NA few TRBV27
TGTGCCAGCAGACTCGGTTCCTACGAGCAGTACTTC CASRLGSYEQYF TRBJ2-7 NA many TRBV3-1
TGTGCCAGCAATCTCGGACAGGGAGGTGGCTACACCTTC CASNLGQGGGYTF TRBJ1-2 TRBD1 many TRBV6-1
TGTGCCAGCAGTAACTCCGGGACAGGGTGGGGAAAACTGTTTTTT CASSNSGTGWGKLFF TRBJ1-4 TRBD1 NA TRBV27
TGTGCCAGCAGTCCCCTAACCGAAGGCACGGGCTACACCTTC CASSPLTEGTGYTF TRBJ1-2 NA few TRBV28
TGCGCCAGCAGCTTGGGACCGAACAGGGACGAGCAGTACTTC CASSLGPNRDEQYF TRBJ2-7 NA many TRBV5-1
TGTGCCAGCAGTCAGGGATCCGCGAACACCGGGGAGCTGTTTTTT CASSQGSANTGELFF TRBJ2-2 NA many TRBV6-1
TGTGCCACCTACACCTACAATGAGCAGTTCTTC CATYTYNEQFF TRBJ2-1 NA many TRBV28
TGCAGTGCTAGGAGTACGACCTCCTACGAGCAGTACTTC CSARSTTSYEQYF TRBJ2-7 NA many TRBV20-1
TGTGCCAGCAGTTCCATCTTCGGCGGAAGCTCCTACAATGAGCAGTTCTTC CASSSIFGGSSYNEQFF TRBJ2-1 NA NA TRBV28
TGTGCCTGGAGTGTAGTAGGGTATGAGCAGTTCTTC CAWSVVGYEQFF TRBJ2-1 NA many TRBV30
TGTGCCAGCCGTACTAGCGAACAAGAGACCCAGTACTTC CASRTSEQETQYF TRBJ2-5 TRBD2 many TRBV7-9
TGCGCCAGCAGCAAGGCCCAGGGGAGCTCTGGGGCCAACGTCCTGACTTTC CASSKAQGSSGANVLTF TRBJ2-6 NA NA TRBV5-1
TGCGCCAGCAGCTTCGAGGGCGGGATCGCTTTCTTT CASSFEGGIAFF TRBJ1-1 NA many TRBV4-1
TGTGCCAGCAGTTATTCAGAACCAAATGAAAAACTGTTTTTT CASSYSEPNEKLFF TRBJ1-4 NA NA TRBV6-5
TGTGCCAGCAGTTTGGTTGGGTTAGCTAACTATGGCTACACCTTC CASSLVGLANYGYTF TRBJ1-2 NA NA TRBV28
TGTGCCAGCATAGGGGGCGGGACTGAAGCTTTCTTT CASIGGGTEAFF TRBJ1-1 TRBD1 many TRBV12-3/TRBV12-4
TGTGCCAGCAGCCCGAGACGACAGGGCGCCTACGGGCAGTACTTC CASSPRRQGAYGQYF TRBJ2-7 TRBD1 many TRBV3-1
TGTGCCAGCAGCGTAGGGGGCGGAACCTACGAGCAGTACTTC CASSVGGGTYEQYF TRBJ2-7 NA NA TRBV9
TGTGCCAGCAGCCATGAGAAGGCCTACAATGAGCAGTTCTTC CASSHEKAYNEQFF TRBJ2-1 NA many TRBV3-1
TGTGCCAGCTCACCCTCGACAGTCGCAAACGGGGAGCTGTTTTTT CASSPSTVANGELFF TRBJ2-2 NA NA TRBV18
TGTGCCAGCAGCTGGGACGGCATGAACACTGAAGCTTTCTTT CASSWDGMNTEAFF TRBJ1-1 NA many TRBV27
TGTGCCAGCAGTTACTCTAGGACTAGCGGGAGGCCGCCGGCCTTC CASSYSRTSGRPPAF TRBJ2-1 TRBD2 NA TRBV6-2/TRBV6-3
TGTGCCAGCAGCGTCGGCCGGGCGTCAGCCTACGAGCAGTACTTC CASSVGRASAYEQYF TRBJ2-7 NA many TRBV9
TGTGCCAGCAGTTTTGGCCCCTTCGTGGGTGAAAAACTGTTTTTT CASSFGPFVGEKLFF TRBJ1-4 NA many TRBV28
TGTGCCAGCAGTTACTCCCATCCCGGCCAGCCCCAGCATTTT CASSYSHPGQPQHF TRBJ1-5 NA many TRBV7-9
TGTGCCTGGAGCGCTTCTAGCGGGGGGATCCAGTACTTC CAWSASSGGIQYF TRBJ2-5 TRBD2 NA TRBV30